Below, one T cell receptor (beta chain) is given with its context. CDR1 is MNHEY and CDR2 is SVGAGI in the germline V gene. V trimming: 2 bases; J trimming: 7 bases; junction bases outside the gene matches: 10. This CDR3 is 16 amino acids long. These data originate in a study of blood T cell repertoires in COVID-19. Looking at the study overall: Samples representing acute and convalescent COVID-19 were sourced from the United States, Italy and Spain. PBMCs, B-cell-depleted T cells, or T cells provided the cDNA or gDNA that made up the material.

Per the original methods: The authors estimated nucleated cell counts from reference gene primer amplification. Using immunoSEQ multiplex PCR, the repertoire was profiled, and TCRdb retains in-frame clones only, with some absent. V and J calls and clone size are given by that table; D and trimming were obtained from the DNA. The data hold 100,000 or so clones, with 80% observed a single time. The sample was peripheral blood. This receptor was identified in a human donor in a cohort sampled during active COVID-19. The rearrangement joins TRBV6-5 to TRBJ1-2; 10 bases agree with TRBD1. Here the CDR3 reads CASSYEGGTGVGGYTF. CDR3 DNA sequence: TGTGCCAGCAGTTACGAAGGCGGGACAGGGGTTGGTGGCTACACCTTC.